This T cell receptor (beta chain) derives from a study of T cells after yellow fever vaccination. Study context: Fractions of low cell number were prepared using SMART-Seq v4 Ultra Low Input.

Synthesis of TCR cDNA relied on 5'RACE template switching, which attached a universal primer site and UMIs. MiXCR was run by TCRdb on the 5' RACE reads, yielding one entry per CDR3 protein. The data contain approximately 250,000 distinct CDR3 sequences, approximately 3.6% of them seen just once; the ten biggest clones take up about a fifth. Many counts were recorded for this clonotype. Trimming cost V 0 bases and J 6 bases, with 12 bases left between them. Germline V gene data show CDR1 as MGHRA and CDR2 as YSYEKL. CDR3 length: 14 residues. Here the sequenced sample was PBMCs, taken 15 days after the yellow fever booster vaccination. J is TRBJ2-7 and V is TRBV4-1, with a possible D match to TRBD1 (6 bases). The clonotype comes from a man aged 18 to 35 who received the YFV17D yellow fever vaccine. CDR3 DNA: TGCGCCAGCAGCCAAGATAGGGCAGGGGCCGAGCAGTACGTC. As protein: CASSQDRAGAEQYV.